The 15 T cell receptor beta chains below come from one sample, sequenced in a study of cytomegalovirus exposure and HLA in healthy donors. Amplification used 60 Vbeta primers and 13 Jbeta primers. Method: immunoSEQ multiplex PCR; TCRdb's copy keeps in-frame clones and lacks some. This repertoire shows 180,000 or so clones, around 80% found once; its top ten account for 3.7%. The sample was PBMCs. These receptors were collected from an older woman in good health and CMV-seropositive.

The V call is TRBV5-8, the J call TRBJ2-1; possible D gene TRBD2, 5 bases. CDR1 is SGHTS and CDR2 is YDEGEE in the germline V gene. V lost 4 bases to trimming and J lost 5 bases, with 16 bases between them. CDR3 length equals 15 residues. The CDR3 loop is CASSLGLTTDNEQFF. DNA for the CDR3: TGTGCCAGCAGCCTTGGACTCACCACGGACAATGAGCAGTTCTTC.

The gene calls are TRBV5-1 and TRBJ2-5, with a weak D call TRBD1 (6 bases). The germline V gene encodes CDR1 SGHRS and CDR2 YFSETQ. The CDR3 has 15 residues. The germline V and J ends were trimmed by 1 base and 5 bases, with 15 bases remaining between them. CDR3 amino acids: CASSLFQGSGETQYF. The CDR3 DNA reads as TGCGCCAGCAGCTTGTTTCAGGGGAGTGGGGAGACCCAGTACTTC.

This clone showed up just a few times. This rearrangement joins TRBV29-1 to TRBJ2-1, with 12 bases lining up with TRBD2. Trimming took 6 bases from V and 7 from J; bases not matched to a gene: 7. In germline, CDR1 is SQVTM, CDR2 ANQGSEA. The CDR3 is 14 residues long. This CDR3 is CSVGTSGLINEQFF. The CDR3 DNA follows: TGCAGCGTAGGGACTAGCGGGCTCATTAATGAGCAGTTCTTC.

The chain couples TRBV28 to TRBJ1-4; the match to TRBD1 covers 7 bases. This CDR3 has 15 amino acids. After removal of 5 bases from V and 8 bases from J, the junction contained 11 bases not matched to a gene. Germline V gives CDR1 MDHEN, CDR2 SYDVKM. CDR3 loop: CASSDRQGRGEKLFF. The CDR3 nucleotides read TGTGCCAGCAGTGACCGACAGGGTAGGGGCGAAAAACTGTTTTTT. Full variable domain (rest looked up from reference TRBV28 and TRBJ1-4): DVKVTQSSRYLVKRTGEKVFLECVQDMDHENMFWYRQDPGLGLRLIYFSYDVKMKEKGDIPEGYSVSREKKERFSLILESASTNQTSMYLCASSDRQGRGEKLFFGSGTQLSVL.

This clone has only one observation. The rearrangement joins TRBV5-8 to TRBJ2-3, with a possible D match to TRBD2 (6 bases). This CDR3 spans 15 amino acids. Germline CDR1 reads SGHTS; CDR2 reads YDEGEE. The V gene lost 4 bases and the J gene lost 0 bases, with 12 bases spanning the gap. CDR3 loop: CASSGGTKSTDTQYF. CDR3 bases: TGTGCCAGCAGCGGCGGGACCAAAAGCACAGATACGCAGTATTTT.

The chain combines TRBV28 with TRBJ1-1, with a possible D match to TRBD1 (6 bases). The germline CDR1 and CDR2 sequences are MDHEN and SYDVKM. V lost 7 bases and J 6 bases, leaving 15 bases between the germline ends. The CDR3 runs to 13 residues. The CDR3 nucleotides read TGTGCCAGCACCCCAGGAGGGGGGGCTGAAGCTTTCTTT. Translating gives CASTPGGGAEAFF.

The sample holds a few counts of this clone. V and J are TRBV27 and TRBJ2-3, with D possibly TRBD1 on 6 matching bases. This CDR3 region has 15 residues. Trimming removed 5 bases at V and 2 bases at J, with 14 bases between. Germline CDR1 reads MNHEY; CDR2 reads SMNVEV (reference sequence). Here the CDR3 DNA reads TGTGCCAGCAGTCCTCGGACAGATCACACAGATACGCAGTATTTT. It codes for CASSPRTDHTDTQYF.

The chain recombines TRBV28 with TRBJ2-7, with 14 bases that match TRBD2. Germline CDR1 and CDR2: MDHEN and SYDVKM. CDR3 size: 15 residues. The ends lost 9 bases at V and 3 bases at J; junction bases unmatched: 7. CDR3 coding DNA: TGTGCCAGTGGGACTAGCGGGGGTAGGGACTACGAGCAGTACTTC. This sequence encodes CASGTSGGRDYEQYF.

The chain uses TRBV28 and TRBJ1-1; TRBD1 agrees at 9 bases. This CDR3 has 15 residues. Germline V gives CDR1 MDHEN, CDR2 SYDVKM. The V segment lost 6 bases and the J segment 3 bases; nucleotides outside the gene matches: 8. The chain's CDR3 is CASRTGGEGHTEAFF. DNA of the CDR3: TGTGCCAGCAGGACAGGGGGTGAGGGTCACACTGAAGCTTTCTTT.

This clone has only one observation. The V call is TRBV5-1, the J call TRBJ2-7, with TRBD2 matching 13 bases. The CDR3 totals 17 residues. The V gene end was trimmed by 6 bases and the J gene end by 4 bases; junction bases not matched to a gene: 13. CDR1 and CDR2 from the germline V gene are SGHRS and YFSETQ. In nucleotides, the CDR3 is TGCGCCAGCACCGGGACTAGCGGGAAGGCCTTTTCGTACGAGCAGTACTTC. Its translation is CASTGTSGKAFSYEQYF.

This chain joins TRBV6-1 and TRBJ1-2; D not resolved. This CDR3 spans 15 amino acids. Germline-derived CDR1 and CDR2 are MNHNS and SASEGT. V was pared by 2 bases and J by 5 bases, with 15 bases between. The CDR3 sequence: CASSEQIGRGYGYTF. The CDR3, as DNA: TGTGCCAGCAGTGAACAAATTGGCAGAGGGTATGGCTACACCTTC.

This clone was detected only a few times. The rearrangement joins TRBV6-5 to TRBJ2-7; D perhaps matches TRBD2 (6 bases). Germline-derived CDR1 and CDR2 are MNHEY and SVGAGI. Trimming stripped 2 bases from V and 6 bases from J, with 14 bases between. The CDR3 consists of 14 residues. Here the CDR3 reads CASSYLAGRPEQYF. The CDR3 coding sequence is TGTGCCAGCAGTTACCTCGCGGGGCGGCCCGAGCAGTACTTC.

This chain joins TRBV4-2 and TRBJ2-6; no clear D. V was cut by 5 bases and J by 0 bases, with 5 bases left in between. Per germline, CDR1 LGHNA and CDR2 YNFKEQ. This CDR3 is built from 14 residues. CDR3 sequence: CASSFYSGANVLTF. As DNA, the CDR3 is TGTGCCAGCAGCTTCTACTCTGGGGCCAACGTCCTGACTTTC.

This clone was seen a handful of times. The chain couples TRBV7-8 to TRBJ2-7, with TRBD1 matching 10 bases. The germline gives CDR1 SGHVS, CDR2 FQNEAQ. J lost 4 bases, V lost 1 base, and 7 bases had no gene match. The CDR3 runs to 16 residues. The CDR3 region is CASSLGTGGGRYEQYF. CDR3 DNA sequence: TGTGCCAGCAGCTTAGGGACAGGGGGAGGGCGGTACGAGCAGTACTTC. The complete variable domain, with remaining parts taken from reference TRBV7-8 and TRBJ2-7, reads GAGVSQSPRYKVAKRGQDVALRCDPISGHVSLFWYQQALGQGPEFLTYFQNEAQLDKSGLPSDRFFAERPEGSVSTLKIQRTQQEDSAVYLCASSLGTGGGRYEQYFGPGTRLTVT.

The chain has TRBV18 and TRBJ2-2; D not certain. Germline V gene sequence: CDR1 KGHSH, CDR2 LQKENI. Between the trimmed V and J ends, which lost 0 bases and 4 bases, there was a span of 6 bases. CDR3 length: 14 amino acids. The CDR3: CASSPPQFTGELFF. The CDR3 DNA reads TGTGCCAGCTCACCACCTCAGTTCACCGGGGAGCTGTTTTTT.